This note documents a single TCR beta chain sequence. The data were obtained in a study of T-cell reconstitution after alpha-beta-depleted transplantation in children. Construction of the TCRbeta library involved unique molecular identifiers. TCRdb re-derived calls from the PCR reads in MiXCR, one entry per CDR3 protein. This table holds under 850,000 distinct CDR3 sequences, around 13% found once. Trimming at V came to 3 bases and at J to 6 bases, leaving 7 bases not matched to a gene. The CDR3 runs to 14 residues. Germline values: CDR1 DFQATT, CDR2 SNEGSKA (reference sequence). The chain employs TRBV20-1 and TRBJ2-2; TRBD2 agrees at 7 bases. Sequenced material: PBMCs, taken before TCRalphabeta/CD19-depleted stem cell transplant. This TCR came from a girl aged 2 to 10 with congenital amegakaryocytic thrombocytopenia, due to receive a stem cell transplant. CDR3 in DNA: TGCAGTGCTAGTTCGCGGGAGACGCCCGGGGAGCTGTTTTTT. Protein: CSASSRETPGELFF.